The 26 T cell receptor beta chains presented below share a single source sample, sequenced in a study of T cells in women clearing cervical HPV infection. Assay used: immunoSEQ multiplex PCR; TCRdb lists only in-frame clones, some missing. Recorded for this sample: 20,000 or so clones. Sequencing input: blood buffy coat. All receptors derive from a woman aged 18 to 75 with a cervical HPV16 infection that either progressed to CIN3+ or cleared (not recorded which).

On this clone: The read terminates 3 residues ahead of where the CDR3 ends, so the germline J gene completes it. V usage is TRBV20-1 and J usage is TRBJ1-2; 9 nucleotides align to TRBD1. Germline assignment: CDR1 DFQATT and CDR2 SNEGSKA (reference sequence). The CDR3 runs to 14 residues. V trimming: 7 bases; J trimming: 2 bases; junction bases outside the gene matches: 8. Incomplete CDR3 DNA: TGCAGTGGGGGACAGGGTGATTCCAACTATGGC. Encoded protein: CSGGQGDSNYG. The full CDR3 is CSGGQGDSNYGYTF.

As concerns this clone: From the germline J gene comes the end of the CDR3, since the read stops 3 residues before it. The chain recombines TRBV30 with TRBJ1-5; TRBD1 agrees at 8 bases. Trimming removed 5 bases from V and 7 bases from J; junction bases left unmatched: 7. Per the germline V gene, CDR1 is GTSNPN and CDR2 is SVGIG (reference sequence). There are 13 residues in the CDR3. This CDR3 reads CAWAGQVYQPQHF. The sequenced CDR3 bases are TGTGCCTGGGCGGGACAGGTATACCAGCCC.

Of note for this clone: A junction end diverges from the germline sequence, so it may reflect a read error. The read ends 3 residues shy of where the CDR3 ends; the end is completed using the germline J gene. The chain couples TRBV4-1 to TRBJ2-5, with no clear D. The germline gives CDR1 MGHRA, CDR2 YSYEKL. The CDR3 has 15 amino acids. The CDR3 sequence: CASSQDKTHQGTQYF. CDR3 bases read: TGCGCCAGCAGCCAAGATAAGACACATCAAGGGACC.

Concerning this clone itself: The sequence runs out 3 residues before the end of the CDR3; the remainder is reconstructed from the germline J gene. V gene TRBV18 combines with J gene TRBJ2-1; 12 nucleotides agree with TRBD2. V shed 5 bases and J 7 bases; nucleotides not matched to a gene: 9. Germline V lookup: CDR1 KGHSH, CDR2 LQKENI. CDR3 length equals 16 residues. The CDR3 sequence: CASSAILAGGRNEQFF. CDR3 bases read: TGTGCCAGCTCAGCCATCCTAGCGGGAGGGAGGAATGAG.

CDR3 DNA (partial): TGCGCCAGCAGCCCGGGACTAGCGGCCTACGAG. Translation gives CASSPGLAAYE. The full CDR3 reads CASSPGLAAYEQYF. The V call is TRBV5-1, the J call TRBJ2-7, with 11 bases aligning to TRBD2. The CDR3 end is not reached by the read, which stops 3 residues before it; the germline J gene fills it in. With 4 bases clipped from V and 2 bases from J, the junction kept 2 bases outside the gene matches. CDR1 SGHRS and CDR2 YFSETQ come from the germline V gene. CDR3 size: 14 residues.

Incomplete CDR3 DNA: TGCAGTGCAACAAGCGGGGAGCCTAAGGGCTCCTACAATGAG. Translated, it gives CSATSGEPKGSYNE. The full CDR3 protein is CSATSGEPKGSYNEQFF. The rearrangement links TRBV20-1 to TRBJ2-1; 7 bases match TRBD2. Sequencing ends 3 residues short of the CDR3 end; the germline J gene provides the rest. The CDR3 is 17 amino acids. Germline CDR1 reads DFQATT; CDR2 reads SNEGSKA (reference sequence). Trimming took 6 bases from V and 0 from J; bases not matched to a gene: 14.

As regards this clone: From the germline J gene comes the end of the CDR3, since the read stops 3 residues before it. J is TRBJ1-2 and V is TRBV13, with D unclear. Germline CDR1 PRHDT, CDR2 FYEKMQ (reference sequence). Trimming left V 0 bases short and J 4 bases short, with 15 bases between. The length of the CDR3 is 16 residues. The CDR3 sequence is CASSLGDQEVSYGYTF. CDR3 DNA, as far as it was read: TGTGCCAGCAGCTTAGGCGACCAGGAGGTGAGCTATGGC.

On this clone itself: With the read ending 3 residues before the CDR3 end, the germline J gene is used to fill in that end. The chain joins TRBV7-2 to TRBJ1-1; tentative D call: TRBD1 (5 bases). With 4 bases removed from V and 3 bases from J, the gap between germline ends came to 21 bases. CDR1 and CDR2 (germline): SGHTA, FQGNSA. The CDR3 is 17 residues long. The CDR3 protein is CASSSARQGMSDTEAFF. The CDR3 bases that were read are TGTGCCAGCAGCTCAGCGCGGCAGGGAATGTCCGACACTGAA.

Concerning this clone: Sequencing ends 3 residues short of the CDR3 end; the germline J gene provides the rest. The gene calls are TRBV6-2 or TRBV6-3 and TRBJ2-5; 7 bases are shared with TRBD2. This CDR3 is 15 amino acids long. The V and J ends lost 6 bases and 4 bases, in that order; junction bases with no gene match: 11. The germline gives CDR1 MNHEY, CDR2 SVGEGT. The sequenced CDR3 bases are TGTGCCAGCAGCTTGGGGGACTACGGGGTAGAGACC. It is translated as CASSLGDYGVET. The whole CDR3 is CASSLGDYGVETQYF.

About this clone: The read terminates 3 residues ahead of where the CDR3 ends, so the germline J gene completes it. The chain uses TRBV10-2 and TRBJ2-3; possibly TRBD1 or TRBD2 for D (6 bases each). The CDR3 totals 14 residues. Germline CDR1 is WSHSY and CDR2 is SAAADI. Trimming took 10 bases from V and 5 from J, leaving 19 bases between them. This CDR3 is CATGVARRGDTQYF. Incomplete CDR3 DNA: TGCGCCACAGGGGTAGCGAGGAGGGGAGATACG.

A word on this clone: The read ends 3 residues shy of where the CDR3 ends; the end is completed using the germline J gene. This sequence joins TRBV29-1 and TRBJ2-1, with D possibly matching TRBD1 (6 bases). With 8 bases removed from V and 9 bases from J, the gap between germline ends came to 17 bases. Germline V gene sequence: CDR1 SQVTM, CDR2 ANQGSEA. This CDR3 spans 12 amino acids. The sequenced part of the CDR3 DNA is TGCAGCTCCGGGGTTCAAGGGGGTGAG. As protein: CSSGVQGGE. The full CDR3 sequence reads CSSGVQGGEQFF.

Of note for this clone: The read falls 3 residues short of the CDR3 end, and the missing part is taken from the germline J gene. The chain carries TRBV6-2 or TRBV6-3 and TRBJ2-1, with TRBD1 matching over 9 bases. Germline V CDR1 and CDR2: MNHEY, SVGEGT. This CDR3 has 14 amino acids. V lost 6 bases to trimming and J lost 7 bases; unmatched junction nucleotides: 7. The sequenced part of the CDR3 DNA is TGTGCCAGCAGAGACAGGGGGACAAGGAATGAG. Residues: CASRDRGTRNE. The CDR3, in full, reads CASRDRGTRNEQFF.

A remark on this clone: The read comes to an end 3 residues before the CDR3 does, leaving the germline J gene to fill in the end. The chain carries TRBV7-9 and TRBJ1-3; TRBD1 might be the D (5 bases). This CDR3 has 13 residues. Germline V gene lookup returns CDR1 SEHNR and CDR2 FQNEAQ (reference sequence). The DNA read from the CDR3 is TGTGCCAGCAGCTTAGGAGAGGGGCAAAGA. This gives the protein CASSLGEGQR. The whole CDR3 region reads CASSLGEGQRIYF.

According to its frequency, this clone is medium-sized. The sequenced CDR3 bases are TGCGCCAGCAGCTTGGATGTCAGGGGATTTGATGGC. It specifies CASSLDVRGFDG. The whole CDR3 protein reads CASSLDVRGFDGYTF. The chain carries TRBV5-1 and TRBJ1-2; D is perhaps TRBD1 (6 bases). The read stops 3 residues short of the end of the CDR3; the missing end is completed from the germline J gene. V lost 0 bases and J lost 6, with 15 bases in between. Per germline, CDR1 SGHRS and CDR2 YFSETQ. The CDR3 consists of 15 residues.

Concerning this clone: The missing CDR3 end, 3 residues past where the read stops, is filled in from the germline J gene. The chain joins TRBV27 to TRBJ1-1, with D hard to call. Germline V gene data show CDR1 as MNHEY and CDR2 as SMNVEV (reference sequence). The V end lost 4 bases, the J end lost 0 bases, and 6 bases lay between the germline ends. The CDR3 runs to 13 residues. The sequenced CDR3 bases are TGTGCCAGCAGTTCCCCTCTGAACACTGAA. Translated, it gives CASSSPLNTE. The CDR3 in its entirety is CASSSPLNTEAFF.

Here the CDR3 reads CSARGLSGELFF. Incomplete CDR3 DNA: TGCAGTGCTAGAGGTCTCTCCGGGGAG. This sequence joins TRBV20-1 and TRBJ2-2; D gene uncertain. The sequenced fragment ends 3 residues before the CDR3 boundary, so the rest is inferred from the germline J gene. Germline CDR1 is DFQATT and CDR2 is SNEGSKA (reference sequence). V lost 1 base and J 6 bases, leaving 6 bases between the germline ends. This CDR3 is 12 amino acids long.

Points on this clone: The read ends 3 residues before the CDR3 terminus; that terminus is restored from the germline J gene. V and J are TRBV29-1 and TRBJ1-1, with D possibly TRBD1 on 6 matching bases. CDR3 length equals 13 residues. Germline-derived CDR1 and CDR2 are SQVTM and ANQGSEA. Trimming pared 7 bases from V and 1 base from J, leaving 13 bases between. The part of the CDR3 DNA that was read is TGCAGCGCCCGACAGGCTCAGAACACTGAA. Protein: CSARQAQNTE. From start to end, the CDR3 is CSARQAQNTEAFF. Drawing the rest from reference TRBV29-1 and TRBJ1-1, the complete variable domain is SAVISQKPSRDICQRGTSLTIQCQVDSQVTMMFWYRQQPGQSLTLIATANQGSEATYESGFVIDKFPISRPNLTFSTLTVSNMSPEDSSIYLCSARQAQNTEAFFGQGTRLTVV.

Points on this clone: The read terminates 3 residues ahead of where the CDR3 ends, so the germline J gene completes it. The rearrangement uses TRBV20-1 and TRBJ2-7; TRBD1 matches at 8 bases. CDR3 length: 17 residues. Per germline, CDR1 DFQATT and CDR2 SNEGSKA (reference sequence). V lost 5 bases, J lost 5 bases, and 20 bases stayed unmatched. The CDR3 spells CSADPLSSRTGSHEQYF. The DNA read from the CDR3 is TGCAGTGCTGACCCCCTTTCTTCGCGGACAGGGTCCCACGAG.

A note on this clone: The read gets to within 3 residues of the CDR3 end, and the germline J gene fills in the rest. The V call is TRBV2, the J call TRBJ2-3; tentatively, D is TRBD2 (5 bases). This CDR3 has 14 residues. The germline CDR1 and CDR2 sequences are SNHLY and FYNNEI. Between the trimmed V and J ends, which lost 0 bases and 1 base, there was a span of 5 bases. The covered CDR3 bases are TGTGCCAGCAGTGAAGCTAGCGGCACAGATACG. Translated: CASSEASGTDT. The full CDR3 protein reads CASSEASGTDTQYF.

Comment on this clone: The CDR3 is cut off 3 residues early in the read; its end comes from the germline J gene. The V gene is TRBV19, the J gene TRBJ2-3, with 7 positions matching TRBD1. The trim removed 6 bases at V and 0 bases at J, leaving 9 bases unmatched. The CDR3 runs 16 residues. Germline CDR1 LNHDA, CDR2 SQIVND (reference sequence). CDR3 residues: CASSNPGQPSTDTQYF. Incomplete CDR3 DNA: TGTGCCAGTAGCAACCCGGGACAGCCGAGCACAGATACG.

In regard to this clone: The read is 3 residues too short to cover the CDR3 end, so that end is filled in from the germline J gene. The V and J genes are TRBV20-1 and TRBJ2-5, with TRBD2 as a possible D gene (6 bases). Trimming pared 8 bases from V and 5 bases from J, leaving 15 bases between. The germline V gene has CDR1 DFQATT and CDR2 SNEGSKA (reference sequence). CDR3 length: 12 residues. CDR3 region: CSSNRAGETQYF. The DNA read from the CDR3 is TGCAGTTCCAATAGGGCGGGGGAGACC.

In the case of this clone: The read ends 3 residues shy of where the CDR3 ends; the end is completed using the germline J gene. V is TRBV6-2 or TRBV6-3 and J is TRBJ2-7, with 9 nucleotides matching TRBD2. There are 17 residues in the CDR3. Trimming took 7 bases from V and 5 from J; bases not matched to a gene: 18. Per germline, CDR1 MNHEY and CDR2 SVGEGT. The CDR3 region is CASTTQRASGNSDEQYF. The part of the CDR3 DNA that was read is TGTGCCAGCACCACGCAAAGGGCTAGCGGGAATTCTGACGAG.

As for this clone: The read ends 3 residues shy of where the CDR3 ends; the end is completed using the germline J gene. This chain links TRBV11-3 with TRBJ2-1; a weak D match, TRBD2 (6 bases). The germline gives CDR1 SGHNT, CDR2 YENEEA. The CDR3 is 15 amino acids. Between the trimmed V and J ends, which lost 5 bases and 0 bases, there was a span of 11 bases. The sequenced CDR3 bases are TGTGCCAGCAGCGTCGGGGGAAGCTCCTACAATGAG. Translating gives CASSVGGSSYNE. Given in full, the CDR3 is CASSVGGSSYNEQFF.

About this clone: The CDR3 end is not reached by the read, which stops 3 residues before it; the germline J gene fills it in. The V and J genes are TRBV5-1 and TRBJ2-1, with 9 positions matching TRBD1. This CDR3 contains 16 residues. Per germline, CDR1 SGHRS and CDR2 YFSETQ. V shed 0 bases and J 4 bases; nucleotides not matched to a gene: 5. Partial CDR3 DNA: TGCGCCAGCAGCTTGGAGCTAGGACAGGGGTACAATGAG. Translating it yields CASSLELGQGYNE. The whole CDR3 sequence reads CASSLELGQGYNEQFF. Together with reference TRBV5-1 and TRBJ2-1, the CDR3 gives the full variable domain: KAGVTQTPRYLIKTRGQQVTLSCSPISGHRSVSWYQQTPGQGLQFLFEYFSETQRNKGNFPGRFSGRQFSNSRSEMNVSTLELGDSALYLCASSLELGQGYNEQFFGPGTRLTVL.

Points on this clone: The sequence runs out 3 residues before the end of the CDR3; the remainder is reconstructed from the germline J gene. The gene calls are TRBV5-6 and TRBJ2-5; a weak D match, TRBD2 (6 bases). The CDR3 runs to 14 residues. CDR1 is SGHDT and CDR2 is YYEEEE in the germline V gene. V was pared by 4 bases and J by 2 bases, with 12 bases between. The CDR3 bases that were read are TGTGCCAGCAGCCCGGTGGGGGGTCAAGAGACC. Its translation: CASSPVGGQET. The CDR3, in full, reads CASSPVGGQETQYF.

Turning to this clone: The read is 3 residues too short to cover the CDR3 end, so that end is filled in from the germline J gene. The chain uses TRBV2 and TRBJ1-5, with TRBD1 as a possible D gene (5 bases). Trimming took off 5 bases at V and 5 bases at J, with 10 bases between the two ends. Germline lookup yields CDR1 SNHLY and CDR2 FYNNEI. The CDR3 is 13 amino acids. The covered CDR3 bases are TGTGCCAGCAGTAGAGGGGTTGATCAGCCC. Residues: CASSRGVDQP. The whole CDR3 protein reads CASSRGVDQPQHF.